This T cell receptor beta chain was captured by sequencing in a study of T cell changes during pregnancy in multiple sclerosis. The table came from immunoSEQ multiplex PCR; TCRdb's copy has only in-frame clones and leaves some out. This table has more than 30,000 clones, 90% appearing once. This clone was seen once. This specimen consisted of CD4+ T cells from peripheral blood mononuclear cells, obtained in the third trimester of pregnancy. The origin of this receptor is a female donor in good health, enrolled as a control in a pregnancy study.

The CDR3 here is CASSPGTSGIYETQYF. The CDR3 nucleotides are TGCGCCAGCAGCCCGGGGACTAGCGGGATATATGAGACCCAGTACTTC. This chain joins TRBV5-1 and TRBJ2-5; 13 positions match TRBD2. This CDR3 has 16 amino acids. V lost 4 bases and J lost 5; bases outside the gene matches: 8. Per germline, CDR1 SGHRS and CDR2 YFSETQ.